This T cell receptor (beta chain) was sequenced during a study of shared clonotypes between healthy human individuals. This CDR3 is built from 19 residues. Germline trimming cut 3 bases from V and 5 bases from J; bases unmatched to any gene: 15. Germline V CDR1 and CDR2: SNHLY, FYNNEI. Per the original methods: ImmunoSEQ output held junction-only sequences without quality scores, so filtering differed. Some clones are missing from TCRdb's copy, which holds only in-frame ones; the method was immunoSEQ multiplex PCR. That table furnishes V, J and clone size, whereas the DNA furnished D and trimming. The sample holds hundreds of thousands of clones, around two thirds seen once. All donors were Caucasian adults living in Nashville, Tennessee.

This sequence was found in a woman aged 30 to 39 in good health. The chain recombines TRBV2 with TRBJ2-2, with 10 bases matching TRBD1. Sequenced sample: memory CD4+ T cells sorted from blood. Documented subset: CD45RA-negative fraction. The CDR3 bases are TGTGCCAGCAGTGAGTTAACCCCGAGGACAGGGGGTTTTACCGGGGAGCTGTTTTTT. Its translation is CASSELTPRTGGFTGELFF.